This T cell receptor (beta chain) was recovered during a study of blood T cell repertoires in COVID-19. Source study methods: Cell counts per sample came from amplifying reference gene primers. Some clones are missing from TCRdb's copy, which holds only in-frame ones; the method was immunoSEQ multiplex PCR. V and J calls and clone size follow that table, whereas D and trimming were derived from the DNA. Of approximately 400,000 clones in the sample, roughly nine tenths were seen once. V lost 4 bases, J lost 5 bases, and 15 bases lay in between. Germline V gives CDR1 MNHEY, CDR2 SVGAGI. This CDR3 has 15 residues. This clone appeared once.

Sequencing input: peripheral blood. J is TRBJ1-5 and V is TRBV6-5; no clear D. This TCR came from a man aged 35 to 55 with acute or convalescent COVID-19. CDR3 amino acids: CASSSLLDTYQPQHF. CDR3 nucleotide sequence: TGTGCCAGCAGTTCGCTCCTCGACACTTATCAGCCCCAGCATTTT.